The clone carrying this T cell receptor (beta chain) has more than one count but fewer than ten. Its specificity is unknown. PCR employed 60 Vbeta and 13 Jbeta primers. Method: immunoSEQ multiplex PCR; TCRdb's copy keeps in-frame clones and lacks some. The profile shows over 50,000 clones, around 83% of them singletons. This specimen belongs to a study of cytomegalovirus exposure and HLA in healthy donors. V was pared by 6 bases and J by 5 bases, with 20 bases between. The germline gives CDR1 SGHNT, CDR2 YYREEE (reference sequence). The length of the CDR3 is 15 residues. Whole-study results and caveats: In a later analysis, CMV-associated beta chains were mostly HLA-associated, it appeared. Previous analysis showed most TCR beta V segments were productive about 87% or about 30% of the time.

V is TRBV5-4 and J is TRBJ1-1; the D gene is possibly TRBD1 (5 bases). The source of this sequence is a man between 35 and 55 years old in good health and CMV-seronegative. Sample: PBMCs. The CDR3 region has the DNA TGTGCCAGCACCCCCGACAGTCAAAGGGGAACTGAAGCTTTCTTT. Amino acids: CASTPDSQRGTEAFF.